The rows below give T cell receptor delta chains drawn from one sample of a study of Vδ1+ human thymocytes. TCRdb re-processed the multiplex PCR reads via CATT. This table has 23,000 or so delta-chain clones, over 25% appearing once. Sequences were obtained from Vdelta1+ gamma-delta thymocytes from the thymus. The receptors were sampled from a boy under two years old who had congenital heart surgery. Both conserved end residues are part of each CDR3. A D gene is named only where the DNA matches it firmly. Rows give clone size only sometimes, using once, few, many, or a class for an expanded clone.

v_call	clone_size	j_call	d_call	cdr3_nt	cdr3_aa
TRDV1	few	TRDJ2	.	TGTGCTCTTGGGGAACTAGCGTTCCTAGCAGGACAACTCTTCTTT	CALGELAFLAGQLFF
TRDV1	few	TRDJ1	.	TGTGCTCTTATTAATTGCCGGGGGGTCGCCACCGATAAACTCATCTTT	CALINCRGVATDKLIF
TRDV1	.	TRDJ1	TRDD3	TGTGCTCTTGGGGAACTTGCCCTTTTTTTCTACCGGGGGATACGGAACACCGATAAACTCATCTTT	CALGELALFFYRGIRNTDKLIF
TRDV1	many	TRDJ1	TRDD3	TGTGCTCTTGGGGGAGGCCGGCTCCCGTACTGGGGACTGTACACCGATAAACTCATCTTT	CALGGGRLPYWGLYTDKLIF
TRDV1	.	TRDJ1	TRDD2	TGTGCTCTTGGGGAACCTGACCTTCCTACGAAGCTGGGGATCCCATACCGGGACAAACCCATCTTT	CALGEPDLPTKLGIPYRDKPIF
TRDV1	.	TRDJ1	TRDD3	TGTGCTCTTGGGAACTGGGACGGATACGAGGCCTCTAAACTCATCTTT	CALGNWDGYEASKLIF
TRDV1	.	TRDJ1	.	TGTGCTCTTGGGGAATCCGCTTGTGCCACCGATAAACTCATCTTT	CALGESACATDKLIF
TRDV1	.	TRDJ1	.	TGTGCTCTTGGGGAACCAGGCCTCCGCACCGATAAACTCATCTTT	CALGEPGLRTDKLIF
TRDV1	.	TRDJ1	TRDD3	TGTGCTCTTGGGGCCCCTGTGGGGGATACCGAGGATAAACTCATCTTT	CALGAPVGDTEDKLIF
TRDV1	few	TRDJ1	TRDD3	TGTGCTCTTGGGGAACTTAGTGTCGTCCAGTACTGGGGGCCCACCGATAAACTCATCTTT	CALGELSVVQYWGPTDKLIF